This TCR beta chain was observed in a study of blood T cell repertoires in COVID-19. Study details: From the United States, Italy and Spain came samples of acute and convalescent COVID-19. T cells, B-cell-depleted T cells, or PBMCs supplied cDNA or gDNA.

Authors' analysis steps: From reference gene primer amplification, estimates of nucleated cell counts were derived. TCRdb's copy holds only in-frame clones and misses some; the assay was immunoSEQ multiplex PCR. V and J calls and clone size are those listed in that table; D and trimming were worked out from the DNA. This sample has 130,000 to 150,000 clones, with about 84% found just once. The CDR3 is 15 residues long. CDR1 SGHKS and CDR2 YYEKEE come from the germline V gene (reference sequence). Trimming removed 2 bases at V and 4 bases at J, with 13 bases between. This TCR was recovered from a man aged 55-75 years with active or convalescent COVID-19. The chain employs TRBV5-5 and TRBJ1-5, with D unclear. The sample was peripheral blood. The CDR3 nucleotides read TGTGCCAGCAGCTTAACCCCCTACAGTAATCAGCCCCAGCATTTT. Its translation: CASSLTPYSNQPQHF.